This is a list of T cell receptor beta chains from one sample in a study of blood T cell repertoires in COVID-19. Produced via immunoSEQ multiplex PCR; TCRdb's table is partial and in-frame only. Found here are 300,000 to 350,000 clones, roughly 87% of them singletons; the top ten hold approximately 2%. The sequenced material came from peripheral blood. The receptors originated from a man younger than 35 with active or convalescent COVID-19. The CDR3 runs from the conserved cysteine through the conserved F or W. D genes are given only for firm matches. The listing skips clone size in some rows; elsewhere it reads once, few, many or a size class.

V gene	clone size	J gene	D gene	CDR3 protein	CDR3 DNA
TRBV14	NA	TRBJ2-1	NA	CASSQDRGSRTLEQFF	TGTGCCAGCAGCCAAGATCGGGGGTCGCGCACCTTAGAGCAGTTCTTC
TRBV5-6	NA	TRBJ1-2	TRBD1	CASNHRTGGRGYTF	TGTGCCAGCAACCATCGGACAGGGGGCCGTGGCTACACCTTC
TRBV6-6	NA	TRBJ2-1	TRBD2	CASRLAGGRSEQFF	TGTGCCAGCAGGCTAGCGGGAGGCAGAAGTGAGCAGTTCTTC
TRBV7-9	NA	TRBJ2-7	NA	CASSLAPGLLSSYEQYF	TGTGCCAGCAGCTTAGCGCCGGGACTCTTAAGCTCCTACGAGCAGTACTTC
TRBV11-2	NA	TRBJ1-2	TRBD1	CASSFAGGGNYGYTF	TGTGCCAGCAGCTTTGCAGGGGGCGGGAACTATGGCTACACCTTC
TRBV5-1	NA	TRBJ2-1	TRBD1	CASSLEDRGSNEQFF	TGCGCCAGCAGCTTGGAGGACAGGGGAAGCAATGAGCAGTTCTTC
TRBV18	NA	TRBJ2-1	TRBD2	CASSPQRGLNEQFF	TGTGCCAGCTCACCTCAGCGGGGACTCAATGAGCAGTTCTTC
TRBV11-2	NA	TRBJ1-2	TRBD1	CASSRGQNYGYTF	TGTGCCAGCAGCAGGGGACAGAACTATGGCTACACCTTC
TRBV29-1	NA	TRBJ1-4	TRBD1	CSVSTGAWEKLFF	TGCAGCGTTTCGACAGGGGCCTGGGAAAAACTGTTTTTT
TRBV27	NA	TRBJ2-2	NA	CASSWRLISGELFF	TGTGCCAGCAGTTGGCGGCTAATCTCCGGGGAGCTGTTTTTT
TRBV7-9	NA	TRBJ1-1	TRBD1	CASSPRDRGRTEAFF	TGTGCCAGCAGCCCCCGGGACAGGGGGCGCACTGAAGCTTTCTTT
TRBV7-2	NA	TRBJ1-2	NA	CASSLVRGSGYTF	TGTGCCAGCAGCTTAGTACGGGGGTCTGGCTACACCTTC
TRBV6-5	NA	TRBJ1-3	NA	CASRLTGGAGNTIYF	TGTGCCAGCCGATTAACCGGGGGAGCTGGAAACACCATATATTTT
TRBV11-2	NA	TRBJ2-1	TRBD2	CASSSRGSGGSYNEQFF	TGTGCCAGCAGCTCCCGGGGTAGCGGGGGGTCCTACAATGAGCAGTTCTTC
TRBV15	once	TRBJ1-1	NA	CATAVGGFNTEAFF	TGTGCCACGGCGGTAGGGGGTTTTAACACTGAAGCTTTCTTT
TRBV6-2/TRBV6-3	once	TRBJ2-1	TRBD2	CASSYDQREGLYNEQFF	TGTGCCAGCAGTTACGACCAGCGGGAGGGTCTTTACAATGAGCAGTTCTTC
TRBV12-3/TRBV12-4	NA	TRBJ1-1	TRBD1	CASSSTGFAEAFF	TGTGCCAGCAGTTCGACAGGGTTCGCTGAAGCTTTCTTT
TRBV7-2	NA	TRBJ1-2	NA	CASGTDGAVYGYTF	TGTGCCAGCGGAACCGATGGGGCGGTATATGGCTACACCTTC
TRBV5-5	NA	TRBJ2-7	TRBD1	CASSVDWPGQGGYEQYF	TGTGCCAGCAGCGTAGATTGGCCGGGACAGGGTGGTTACGAGCAGTACTTC
TRBV28	once	TRBJ1-3	NA	CASSPTYFRFGNTIYF	TGTGCCAGCAGTCCCACTTATTTTCGGTTTGGAAACACCATATATTTT
TRBV27	NA	TRBJ2-2	TRBD1	CASSLGQAGELFF	TGTGCCAGCAGTTTAGGACAGGCCGGGGAGCTGTTTTTT
TRBV4-1	NA	TRBJ2-7	NA	CASSLGTSSYEQYF	TGCGCCAGCAGCCTAGGGACATCCTCCTACGAGCAGTACTTC
TRBV3-1/TRBV3-2	few	TRBJ2-7	NA	CASSPRTGGSQYEQYF	TGTGCCAGCAGCCCTCGGACTGGAGGGTCCCAATACGAGCAGTACTTC
TRBV18	NA	TRBJ1-6	TRBD1	CASSPQTGGSLHF	TGTGCCAGCTCACCTCAGACAGGGGGGTCCCTCCACTTT
TRBV27	NA	TRBJ1-2	TRBD1	CASRGPQGAEGYTF	TGTGCCAGCAGGGGACCTCAGGGGGCAGAAGGCTACACCTTC
TRBV6-5	few	TRBJ1-5	NA	CASALQWQPQHF	TGTGCCAGCGCTCTACAGTGGCAGCCCCAGCATTTT
TRBV6-5	NA	TRBJ1-2	TRBD1	CASRTGQGANYGYTF	TGTGCCAGCAGGACCGGACAGGGGGCGAACTATGGCTACACCTTC
TRBV12-3/TRBV12-4	NA	TRBJ1-2	NA	CASSVRTNYGYTF	TGTGCCAGCAGTGTAAGGACAAACTATGGCTACACCTTC
TRBV27	NA	TRBJ2-2	NA	CASSLRFAGELFF	TGTGCCAGCAGTTTACGGTTTGCCGGGGAGCTGTTTTTT
TRBV28	NA	TRBJ1-5	TRBD1	CASSGTGVQPQHF	TGTGCCAGCAGCGGGACAGGGGTTCAGCCCCAGCATTTT
TRBV28	NA	TRBJ1-4	TRBD1	CASRGPQGGDEKLFF	TGTGCCAGCAGGGGACCTCAGGGGGGCGATGAAAAACTGTTTTTT
TRBV9	few	TRBJ2-7	NA	CASGSIHEQYF	TGTGCCAGCGGGAGTATACACGAGCAGTACTTC
TRBV4-3	NA	TRBJ2-3	NA	CASSPERVIGTDTQYF	TGCGCCAGCAGCCCCGAGCGGGTGATCGGCACAGATACGCAGTATTTT
TRBV15	NA	TRBJ1-2	NA	CATSRDPTRYGYTF	TGTGCCACCAGCAGAGATCCAACTCGGTATGGCTACACCTTC
TRBV18	NA	TRBJ1-4	NA	CASSQQGGEKLFF	TGTGCCAGCTCACAGCAGGGCGGTGAAAAACTGTTTTTT
TRBV12-3/TRBV12-4	NA	TRBJ1-6	NA	CASSLSWSSPLHF	TGTGCCAGCAGTTTGAGCTGGTCTTCACCCCTCCACTTT
TRBV18	NA	TRBJ1-3	NA	CASSLRGEYGNTIYF	TGTGCCAGCTCACTCCGGGGTGAATATGGAAACACCATATATTTT
TRBV16	NA	TRBJ2-3	NA	CASSQSLGAPTDTQYF	TGTGCCAGCAGCCAATCGTTGGGGGCGCCCACAGATACGCAGTATTTT
TRBV3-1/TRBV3-2	NA	TRBJ2-1	TRBD2	CASSQISGRGYNEQFF	TGTGCCAGCAGCCAAATAAGCGGGAGAGGCTACAATGAGCAGTTCTTC
TRBV11-1	once	TRBJ2-7	TRBD1	CASSIRTGNFYEQYF	TGTGCCAGCAGCATCCGGACAGGCAACTTCTACGAGCAGTACTTC
TRBV29-1	NA	TRBJ1-1	NA	CSAVGEGITEAFF	TGCAGCGCAGTGGGGGAGGGGATCACTGAAGCTTTCTTT
TRBV28	NA	TRBJ2-7	TRBD1	CASSFSGTGGKNYEQYF	TGTGCCAGCAGTTTTAGTGGGACAGGGGGGAAAAACTACGAGCAGTACTTC
TRBV6-5	few	TRBJ1-5	NA	CASSYGQNNQPQHF	TGTGCCAGCAGTTACGGACAGAACAATCAGCCCCAGCATTTT